The subject of this entry is one TCR beta chain. The antigen is undetermined. These data belong to a study of T cells in tumors after PD-1 blockade. Notes on the study in general: Some novel exhausted tumor clones appeared in pre-treatment blood, suggesting peripheral recruitment.

Input was roughly 550 ng to 6,004 ng of genomic DNA from tumor or blood. Here immunoSEQ multiplex PCR was the method, and the copy in TCRdb shows in-frame clones only, minus some. The repertoire holds around 35,000 clones, 73% seen once, with roughly 37% in the top ten. From germline, CDR1 is SGDLS and CDR2 YYNGEE. J was trimmed by 8 bases and V by 0 bases; bases with no gene match: 9. This CDR3 contains 15 residues. The origin of this receptor is a human donor with basal cell carcinoma. The rearrangement joins TRBV9 to TRBJ1-2; 8 bases agree with TRBD1. The source material was PBMCs, sampled after anti-PD-1 treatment. CDR3 DNA sequence: TGTGCCAGCAGCGTAGAGCAGGGGGCGCGGGGCGGCTACACCTTC. Amino acid sequence: CASSVEQGARGGYTF.